Here is one TCR beta chain with its context. As yet, its antigen is unknown. CD45RO/CCR7/CD25/CD127/CD95/CD27 staining was used to isolate CD4+ naive, central memory, regulatory and stem cell-like memory cells by sorting. Expressed TCRB transcripts got sequenced, as all isolated RNA was reverse transcribed. Profiling relied on immunoSEQ multiplex PCR, and the TCRdb table lists in-frame clones only, not all of them. The profile shows about half a million clones, around 10% of them singletons. V dropped 1 base and J dropped 7 bases, with 8 bases sitting between them. The CDR3 spans 13 residues. Germline V gene lookup returns CDR1 LNHDA and CDR2 SQIVND (reference sequence). The data originate from a study of beta chain features in type 1 diabetes. General observations from the study: Amplification by PCR could prefer shorter templates, with the same effect in patients and controls. Any HLA type influence on TCRB rearrangement was left unresolved here.

The receptor comes from a young woman in good health. Sequenced sample: naive CD4+ T cells from blood. The rearrangement uses TRBV19 and TRBJ1-5; no firm D call. CDR3 in DNA: TGTGCCAGTAGTATAGTTCACAACCAGCCCCAGCATTTT. It encodes CASSIVHNQPQHF.